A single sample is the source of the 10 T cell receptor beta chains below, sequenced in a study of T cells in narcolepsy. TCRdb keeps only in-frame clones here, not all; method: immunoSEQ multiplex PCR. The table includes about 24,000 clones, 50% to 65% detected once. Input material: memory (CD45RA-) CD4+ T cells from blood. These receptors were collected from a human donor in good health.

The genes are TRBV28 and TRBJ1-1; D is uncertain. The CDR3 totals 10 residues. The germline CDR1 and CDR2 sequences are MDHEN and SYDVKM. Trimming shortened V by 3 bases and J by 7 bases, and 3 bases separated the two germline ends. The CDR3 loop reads CASSFGEAFF. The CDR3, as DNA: TGTGCCAGCAGTTTCGGTGAAGCTTTCTTT.

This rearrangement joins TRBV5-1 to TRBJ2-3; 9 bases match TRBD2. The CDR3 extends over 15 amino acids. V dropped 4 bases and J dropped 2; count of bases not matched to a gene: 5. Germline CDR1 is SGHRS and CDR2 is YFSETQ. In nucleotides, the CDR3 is TGCGCCAGCAGCCGGACTAGCGCCTCCACAGATACGCAGTATTTT. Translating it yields CASSRTSASTDTQYF.

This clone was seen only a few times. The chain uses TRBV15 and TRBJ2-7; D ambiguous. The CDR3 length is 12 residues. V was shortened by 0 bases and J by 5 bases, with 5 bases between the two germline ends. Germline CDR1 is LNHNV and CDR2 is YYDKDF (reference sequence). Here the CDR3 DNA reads TGTGCCACCAGCAGAGATCGCCACGAGCAGTACTTC. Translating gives CATSRDRHEQYF.

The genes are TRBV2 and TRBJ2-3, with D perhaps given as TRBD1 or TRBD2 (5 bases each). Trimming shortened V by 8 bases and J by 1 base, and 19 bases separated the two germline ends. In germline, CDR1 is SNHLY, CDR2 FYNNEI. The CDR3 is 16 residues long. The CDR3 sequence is CASGGPPDGGTDTQYF. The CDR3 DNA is TGTGCCAGCGGGGGACCCCCCGATGGAGGCACAGATACGCAGTATTTT.

The CDR3 nucleotides are TGTGCCAGCAGCCCAACCATCTACAGGGTCAGGAACGAGCAGTACTTC. Its protein product is CASSPTIYRVRNEQYF. The chain combines TRBV28 with TRBJ2-7, with a tentative D call TRBD1 (6 bases). The CDR3 is 16 amino acids. Germline-derived CDR1 and CDR2 are MDHEN and SYDVKM. With 6 bases removed from V and 5 bases from J, the gap between germline ends came to 23 bases.

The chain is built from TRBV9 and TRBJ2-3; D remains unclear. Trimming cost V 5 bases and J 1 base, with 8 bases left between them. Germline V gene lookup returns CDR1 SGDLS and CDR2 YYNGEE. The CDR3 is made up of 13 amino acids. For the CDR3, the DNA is TGTGCCAGCAGTGAGGCCGGCACAGATACGCAGTATTTT. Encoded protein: CASSEAGTDTQYF.

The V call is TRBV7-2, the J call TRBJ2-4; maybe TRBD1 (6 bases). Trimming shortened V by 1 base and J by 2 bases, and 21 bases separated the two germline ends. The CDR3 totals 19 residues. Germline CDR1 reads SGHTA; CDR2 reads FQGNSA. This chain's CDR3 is CASSLVGPQSQGTKNIQYF. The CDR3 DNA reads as TGTGCCAGCAGCTTAGTCGGCCCACAGAGCCAGGGGACCAAAAACATTCAGTACTTC. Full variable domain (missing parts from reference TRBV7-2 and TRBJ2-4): GAGVSQSPSNKVTEKGKDVELRCDPISGHTALYWYRQSLGQGLEFLIYFQGNSAPDKSGLPSDRFSAERTGGSVSTLTIQRTQQEDSAVYLCASSLVGPQSQGTKNIQYFGAGTRLSVL.

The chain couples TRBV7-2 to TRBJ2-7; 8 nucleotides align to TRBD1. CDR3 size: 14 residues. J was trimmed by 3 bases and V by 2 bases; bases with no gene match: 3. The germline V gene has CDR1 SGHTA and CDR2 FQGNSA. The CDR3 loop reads CASSLSTGGYEQYF. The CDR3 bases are TGTGCCAGCAGCTTAAGTACAGGGGGCTACGAGCAGTACTTC.

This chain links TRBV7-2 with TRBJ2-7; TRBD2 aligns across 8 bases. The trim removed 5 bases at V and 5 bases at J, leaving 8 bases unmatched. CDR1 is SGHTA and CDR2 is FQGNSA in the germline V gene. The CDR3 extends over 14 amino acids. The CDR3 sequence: CASSPRLASNEQYF. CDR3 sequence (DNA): TGTGCCAGCAGCCCGAGACTAGCGTCCAACGAGCAGTACTTC.

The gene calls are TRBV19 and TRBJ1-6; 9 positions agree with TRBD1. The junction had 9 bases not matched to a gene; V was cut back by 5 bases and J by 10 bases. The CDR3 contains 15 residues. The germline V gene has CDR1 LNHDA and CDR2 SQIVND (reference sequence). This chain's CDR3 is CASSPQGQGRSPLHF. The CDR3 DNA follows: TGTGCCAGTAGTCCCCAGGGACAGGGACGCTCACCCCTCCACTTT.